This T cell receptor (beta chain) was captured in a study of graft-versus-host responses after intestinal transplantation (dated by TCRdb to the early 2020s). Regarding the study in general: The transplants that recipients got were multivisceral, liver-intestinal, or isolated intestinal. Every recipient was given anti-thymocyte globulin induction, then maintenance tacrolimus and steroids for roughly 3 years. After intestinal transplantation, graft-versus-host and host-versus-graft alloreactive T cell clones were followed in the graft, circulation and bone marrow using bulk TCR-beta CDR3 sequencing. To identify alloreactive clones, pre-transplant mixed lymphocyte reaction products were sequenced and then compared with unstimulated pre-transplant donor and recipient T cells. A cohort of 24 intestinal transplant recipients, including one retransplant, was enrolled, and a few patients lacking pretransplant specimens were excluded. A peak of at least 4% donor T cells among recipient peripheral blood mononuclear cells was the definition used for donor T cell macrochimerism. Samples from three later patients were sequenced in-house on an Illumina MiSeq with MiXCR processing rather than by the commercial service. The research as a whole found: The relatively low number and heterogeneity of intestinal transplant patients limited the conclusions. Patients with donor T cell macrochimerism had high GvH to HvG T cell clonal ratios in their allografts. Peak levels of circulating GvH clones were associated with declines in HvG clones early after transplant. GvH clones were detected in recipient bone marrow, and some of these GvH clones were observed earlier in ileal mucosa or blood, consistent with an intestinal mucosal origin.

After removal of 5 bases from V and 9 bases from J, the junction retains 3 bases not matched to a gene. The CDR3 sequence holds 14 residues, the cysteine and phenylalanine included. Of all the DNA, just the CDR3 is kept, 42 bases in frame from base 1. According to the germline V gene, CDR1 reads SNHLY and CDR2 reads FYNNEI. The library was obtained by the immunoSEQ multiplex PCR assay. For most patients, high-throughput TCR-beta CDR3 sequencing of genomic DNA was performed by Adaptive Biotechnologies. From the authors' description of their analysis: Adaptive's ImmunoSEQ software was the source of the TCR sequencing data for about 18 patients, while a few other patients were processed with MiXCR and VDJtools. Because the origin of CDR3 nucleotide sequences shared between donor and recipient could not be assigned, those sequences were removed. At least 2-fold expansion over unstimulated cells and a minimum CFSE-low frequency of 0.002% (template counts) or 0.001% (read counts) were required for clones to be classified as alloreactive. Mappable clones were those detected in sequenced pre-transplant spleen, lymph node, or MLR CFSE-low populations of the donor or recipient. Cumulative frequency of alloreactive clones was calculated as a percentage of all sequences weighted by copy number. This immuneACCESS table, as held by TCRdb, lists in-frame sequences with V and J called but not all clones. Of the missing ones, under half trace to an unresolved V gene in checked studies; the others have no known cause. V, J and clone size are taken as reported in that table, and D and trimming were inferred from the DNA itself. The sample table records 24,000 or so clones; approximately 82% of these occur just once. Jointly, the top ten make up around 1.1% of the sample.

Points on this clone: Its antigen target is currently unknown. Base qualities are missing; no much larger clone stands one base away.

Blood samples were collected up to 4 times in the first month after transplant and then at least monthly when available. This TCR was recovered from a human patient who received an intestinal transplant, so some T cells may come from the graft donor. The chain is assembled from TRBV2 and TRBJ1-6; 11 bases in the junction line up with TRBD1. The sample consisted of PBMCs, taken approximately 29 days after intestinal transplant. For the CDR3, the sequence is CASSWGTGGSPLHF. The nucleotide sequence is TGTGCCAGCAGTTGGGGGACAGGGGGTTCACCCCTCCACTTT.